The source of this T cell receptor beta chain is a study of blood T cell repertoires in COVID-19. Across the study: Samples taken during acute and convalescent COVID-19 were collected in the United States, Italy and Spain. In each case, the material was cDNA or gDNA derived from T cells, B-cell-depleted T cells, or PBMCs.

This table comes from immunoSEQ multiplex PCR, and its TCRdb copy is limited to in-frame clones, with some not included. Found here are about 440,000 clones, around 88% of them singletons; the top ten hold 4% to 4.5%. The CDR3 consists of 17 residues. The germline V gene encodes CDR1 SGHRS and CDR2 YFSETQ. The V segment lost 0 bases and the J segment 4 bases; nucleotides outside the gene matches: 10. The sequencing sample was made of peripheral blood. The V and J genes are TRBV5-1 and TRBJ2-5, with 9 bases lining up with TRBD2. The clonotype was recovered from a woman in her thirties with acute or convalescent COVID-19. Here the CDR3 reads CASSLGPAGGWGETQYF. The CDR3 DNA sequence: TGCGCCAGCAGCTTGGGGCCAGCGGGGGGCTGGGGAGAGACCCAGTACTTC.